These 15 T cell receptor beta chains share one sample of origin, sequenced in a study of cytomegalovirus exposure and HLA in healthy donors. PCR involved 60 Vbeta and 13 Jbeta primers. Some clones are missing from TCRdb's copy, which holds only in-frame ones; the method was immunoSEQ multiplex PCR. The sample data list about 160,000 clones. The specimen sequenced was PBMCs. These receptors all stem from a man aged 25-45 years in good health and CMV-seronegative.

The chain has TRBV19 and TRBJ2-7; D uncertain. CDR1 and CDR2 from the germline V gene are LNHDA and SQIVND (reference sequence). CDR3 size: 16 residues. V lost 6 bases and J lost 0, with 18 bases in between. Written as DNA, the CDR3 is TGTGCCAGTAGCCCCGTCTTTACGAGGAGCTCCTACGAGCAGTACTTC. It codes for CASSPVFTRSSYEQYF.

The chain combines TRBV21-1 with TRBJ1-4; the table's D call of TRBD1 was not tested on the DNA. TRBV21-1 is shown as a pseudogene. The CDR3 is 12 amino acids. This CDR3 is CASSKQGEKLFF. The CDR3 DNA reads TGTGCCAGCAGCAAACAGGGTGAAAAACTGTTTTTT.

The chain has TRBV9 and TRBJ2-6; D is unclear. Germline assignment: CDR1 SGDLS and CDR2 YYNGEE. Trimming removed 0 bases at V and 2 bases at J, with 9 bases between. The length of the CDR3 is 16 residues. CDR3 DNA sequence: TGTGCCAGCAGCGTAGCGCCGGTTCCTGGGGCCAACGTCCTGACTTTC. Its protein product is CASSVAPVPGANVLTF. Filled out from reference TRBV9 and TRBJ2-6, the complete variable domain reads DSGVTQTPKHLITATGQRVTLRCSPRSGDLSVYWYQQSLDQGLQFLIQYYNGEERAKGNILERFSAQQFPDLHSELNLSSLELGDSALYFCASSVAPVPGANVLTFGAGSRLTVL.

The chain recombines TRBV10-3 with TRBJ2-2, with 7 bases lining up with TRBD1. This CDR3 is 17 amino acids long. Looked up from germline, CDR1 is ENHRY and CDR2 is SYGVKD. The V segment lost 0 bases and the J segment 4 bases; nucleotides outside the gene matches: 8. CDR3 sequence: CAISESSTGDGTGELFF. The DNA of the CDR3 is TGTGCCATCAGTGAGTCGAGTACAGGGGACGGCACCGGGGAGCTGTTTTTT.

The chain recombines TRBV19 with TRBJ2-7; 7 positions agree with TRBD1. This CDR3 is 16 amino acids long. The germline CDR1 and CDR2 sequences are LNHDA and SQIVND (reference sequence). Germline trimming cut 7 bases from V and 9 bases from J; bases unmatched to any gene: 21. In DNA form, the CDR3 reads TGTGCCAGTACCCCAGGCTCCGGGACAGCCTACGAGGTGCAGTACTTC. Translated, it gives CASTPGSGTAYEVQYF. The variable domain in full, completed from reference TRBV19 and TRBJ2-7, reads DGGITQSPKYLFRKEGQNVTLSCEQNLNHDAMYWYRQDPGQGLRLIYYSQIVNDFQKGDIAEGYSVSREKKESFPLTVTSAQKNPTAFYLCASTPGSGTAYEVQYFGPGTRLTVT.

This chain links TRBV27 with TRBJ2-7; 10 nucleotides match TRBD2. This CDR3 region has 17 residues. V dropped 2 bases and J dropped 4; count of bases not matched to a gene: 11. Germline V gives CDR1 MNHEY, CDR2 SMNVEV (reference sequence). CDR3 sequence (DNA): TGTGCCAGCAGTTTAAGGACTAGCGGAATACCCGGGTACGAGCAGTACTTC. Translation gives CASSLRTSGIPGYEQYF.

The V and J genes are TRBV7-9 and TRBJ2-2; D is undetermined. Trimming took 0 bases from V and 1 from J, leaving 6 bases between them. Germline CDR1 is SEHNR and CDR2 is FQNEAQ (reference sequence). This CDR3 is 15 amino acids long. DNA of the CDR3: TGTGCCAGCAGCTTAGCTCCGGTGAACACCGGGGAGCTGTTTTTT. Translated, it gives CASSLAPVNTGELFF. Complete variable domain (other parts from reference TRBV7-9 and TRBJ2-2): DTGVSQNPRHKITKRGQNVTFRCDPISEHNRLYWYRQTLGQGPEFLTYFQNEAQLEKSRLLSDRFSAERPKGSFSTLEIQRTEQGDSAMYLCASSLAPVNTGELFFGEGSRLTVL.

About this clone: This specimen includes other DNA sequences encoding the same CDR3. This chain links TRBV6-5 with TRBJ2-1; D is perhaps TRBD2 (5 bases). V lost 2 bases, J lost 4 bases, and 12 bases lay in between. The CDR3 extends over 15 amino acids. Germline V gene sequence: CDR1 MNHEY, CDR2 SVGAGI. CDR3 nucleotides: TGTGCCAGCAGTTACACCAGCGGCAGATACAATGAGCAGTTCTTC. The encoded protein is CASSYTSGRYNEQFF.

The chain is built from TRBV19 and TRBJ1-5, with 11 bases aligning to TRBD1. Per germline, CDR1 LNHDA and CDR2 SQIVND (reference sequence). J was trimmed by 1 base and V by 6 bases; bases with no gene match: 5. This CDR3 is built from 16 residues. The CDR3 here is CASRWTGGASNQPQHF. DNA for the CDR3: TGTGCCAGTAGGTGGACAGGGGGCGCAAGCAATCAGCCCCAGCATTTT.

V gene TRBV28 combines with J gene TRBJ1-1, with D unclear. Germline values: CDR1 MDHEN, CDR2 SYDVKM. CDR3 length: 14 amino acids. With 6 bases removed from V and 11 bases from J, the gap between germline ends came to 22 bases. The CDR3 sequence is CASSPSDSPRGAFF. The CDR3 region has the DNA TGTGCCAGCAGCCCCTCGGACTCGCCCCGCGGTGCTTTCTTT.

V gene TRBV6-5 combines with J gene TRBJ2-5, with D possibly being TRBD2 (5 bases). Germline CDR1 MNHEY, CDR2 SVGAGI. The V and J ends lost 7 bases and 8 bases respectively, with 14 bases between them. The CDR3 length is 12 residues. The CDR3 sequence: CASTTGGGTQYF. The CDR3 DNA is TGTGCCAGCACCACGGGTGGAGGTACCCAGTACTTC.

The rearrangement uses TRBV18 and TRBJ2-7; D remains unclear. The CDR3 runs 15 residues. The germline V gene encodes CDR1 KGHSH and CDR2 LQKENI. V lost 2 bases, J lost 3 bases, and 14 bases lay in between. The CDR3 region has the DNA TGTGCCAGCTCACCAGCCGCGTCCCTCCTCTACGAGCAGTACTTC. Residues: CASSPAASLLYEQYF.

The V gene is TRBV10-3, the J gene TRBJ2-7; 10 positions agree with TRBD2. Germline CDR1 reads ENHRY; CDR2 reads SYGVKD. V lost 0 bases, J lost 7 bases, and 9 bases stayed unmatched. The CDR3 covers 16 residues. DNA for the CDR3: TGTGCCATCAGTGAGTCGATAGCGGGAGGCCCAGCGGAGCAGTACTTC. This gives the protein CAISESIAGGPAEQYF.

This chain uses TRBV10-3 with TRBJ1-5; no clear D. V was shortened by 2 bases and J by 2 bases, with 10 bases between the two germline ends. The V gene's germline CDR1 is ENHRY and CDR2 SYGVKD. CDR3 size: 15 residues. This chain's CDR3 is CAISETLAGNQPQHF. CDR3 coding DNA: TGTGCCATCAGTGAGACCCTGGCAGGCAATCAGCCCCAGCATTTT.

The chain links TRBV5-1 to TRBJ2-7; 7 bases align to TRBD2. This CDR3 is built from 15 residues. The ends lost 0 bases at V and 5 bases at J; junction bases unmatched: 8. Germline V CDR1 and CDR2: SGHRS, YFSETQ. The CDR3 is CASSLALTSINEQYF. The CDR3 DNA is TGCGCCAGCAGCTTGGCGTTGACTAGCATCAACGAGCAGTACTTC.